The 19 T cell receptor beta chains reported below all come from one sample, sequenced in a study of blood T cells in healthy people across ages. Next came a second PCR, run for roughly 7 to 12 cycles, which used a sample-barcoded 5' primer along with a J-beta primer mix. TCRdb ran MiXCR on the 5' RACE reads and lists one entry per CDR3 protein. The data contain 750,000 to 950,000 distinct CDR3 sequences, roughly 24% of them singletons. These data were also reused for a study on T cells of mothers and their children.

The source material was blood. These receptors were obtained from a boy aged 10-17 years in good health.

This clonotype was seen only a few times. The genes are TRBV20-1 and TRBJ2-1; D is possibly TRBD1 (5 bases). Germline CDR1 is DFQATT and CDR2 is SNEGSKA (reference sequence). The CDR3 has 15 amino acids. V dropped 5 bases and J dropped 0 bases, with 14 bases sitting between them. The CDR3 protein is CSAASPTASYNEQFF. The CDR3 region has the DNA TGCAGTGCTGCCTCCCCGACAGCCTCCTACAATGAGCAGTTCTTC.

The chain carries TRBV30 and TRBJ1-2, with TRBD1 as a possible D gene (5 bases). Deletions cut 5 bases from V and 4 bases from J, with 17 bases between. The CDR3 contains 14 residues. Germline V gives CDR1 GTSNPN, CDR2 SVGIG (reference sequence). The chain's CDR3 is CAWAGPPEVYGYTF. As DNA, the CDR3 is TGTGCCTGGGCGGGACCGCCTGAGGTCTATGGCTACACCTTC.

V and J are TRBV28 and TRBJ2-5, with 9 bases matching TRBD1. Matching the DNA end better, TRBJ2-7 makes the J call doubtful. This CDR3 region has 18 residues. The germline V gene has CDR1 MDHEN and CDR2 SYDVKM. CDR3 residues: CASSFAPSGTGHSYEQYF. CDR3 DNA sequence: TGTGCCAGCAGTTTCGCCCCTTCCGGGACAGGGCACTCCTACGAGCAGTACTTC.

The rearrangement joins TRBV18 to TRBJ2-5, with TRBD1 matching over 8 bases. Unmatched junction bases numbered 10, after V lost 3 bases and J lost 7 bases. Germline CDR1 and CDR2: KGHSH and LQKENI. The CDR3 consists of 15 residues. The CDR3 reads CASSPPIDRGRTQYF. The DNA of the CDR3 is TGTGCCAGCTCACCGCCGATTGACAGGGGAAGGACCCAGTACTTC.

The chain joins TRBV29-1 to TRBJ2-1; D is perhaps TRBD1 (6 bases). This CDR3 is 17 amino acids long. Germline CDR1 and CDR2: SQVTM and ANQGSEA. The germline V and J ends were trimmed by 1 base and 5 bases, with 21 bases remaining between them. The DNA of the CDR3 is TGCAGCGTTGAAGGCCGCTCCCAACTTCAGGGGAACAATGAGCAGTTCTTC. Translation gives CSVEGRSQLQGNNEQFF.

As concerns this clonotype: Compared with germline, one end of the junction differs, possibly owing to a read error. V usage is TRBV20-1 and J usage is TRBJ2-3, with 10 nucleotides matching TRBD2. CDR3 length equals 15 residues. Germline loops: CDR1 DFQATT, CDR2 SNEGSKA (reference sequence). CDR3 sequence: CNASSGGGATDTQYF. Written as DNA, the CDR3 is TGCAATGCTTCTAGCGGGGGCGGCGCTACAGATACGCAGTATTTT.

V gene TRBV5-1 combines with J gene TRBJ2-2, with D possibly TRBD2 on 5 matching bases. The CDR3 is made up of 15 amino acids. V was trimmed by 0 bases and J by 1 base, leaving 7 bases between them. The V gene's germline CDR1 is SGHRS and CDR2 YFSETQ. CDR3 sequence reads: CASSLEGVNTGELFF. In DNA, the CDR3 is TGCGCCAGCAGCTTGGAGGGAGTGAACACCGGGGAGCTGTTTTTT. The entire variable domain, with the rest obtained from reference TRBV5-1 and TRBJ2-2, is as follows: KAGVTQTPRYLIKTRGQQVTLSCSPISGHRSVSWYQQTPGQGLQFLFEYFSETQRNKGNFPGRFSGRQFSNSRSEMNVSTLELGDSALYLCASSLEGVNTGELFFGEGSRLTVL.

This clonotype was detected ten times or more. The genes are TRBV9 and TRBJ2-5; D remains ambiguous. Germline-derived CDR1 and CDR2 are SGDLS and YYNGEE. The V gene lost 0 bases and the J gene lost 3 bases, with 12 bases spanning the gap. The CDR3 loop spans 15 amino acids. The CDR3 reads CASSVGQTAEETQYF. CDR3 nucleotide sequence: TGTGCCAGCAGCGTAGGACAAACGGCTGAAGAGACCCAGTACTTC.

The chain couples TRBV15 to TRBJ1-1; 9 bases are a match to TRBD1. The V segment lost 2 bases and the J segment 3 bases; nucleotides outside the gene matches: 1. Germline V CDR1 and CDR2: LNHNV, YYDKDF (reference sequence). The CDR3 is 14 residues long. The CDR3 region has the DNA TGTGCCACCAGCAGACGGACAGGGGACACTGAAGCTTTCTTT. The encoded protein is CATSRRTGDTEAFF.

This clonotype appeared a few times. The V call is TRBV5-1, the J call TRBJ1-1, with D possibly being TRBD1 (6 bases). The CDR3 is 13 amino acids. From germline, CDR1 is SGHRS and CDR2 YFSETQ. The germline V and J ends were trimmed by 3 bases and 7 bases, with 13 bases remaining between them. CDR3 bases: TGCGCCAGCAGCTCCGCGGGGGCGGGTGAAGCTTTCTTT. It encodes CASSSAGAGEAFF.

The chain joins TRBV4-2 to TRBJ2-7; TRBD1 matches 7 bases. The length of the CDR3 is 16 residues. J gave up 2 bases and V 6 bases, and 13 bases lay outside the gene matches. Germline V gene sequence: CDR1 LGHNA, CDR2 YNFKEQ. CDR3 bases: TGTGCCAGCAGTTTCGCACCGGACAGGAAGCCCTACGAGCAGTACTTC. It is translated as CASSFAPDRKPYEQYF.

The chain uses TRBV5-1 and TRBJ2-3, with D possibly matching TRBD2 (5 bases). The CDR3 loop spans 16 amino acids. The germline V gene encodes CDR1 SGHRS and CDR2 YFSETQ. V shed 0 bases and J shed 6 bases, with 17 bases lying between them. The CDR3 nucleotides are TGCGCCAGCAGCTTGGGGGCGGACTCTTCTGTTGATACGCAGTATTTT. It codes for CASSLGADSSVDTQYF. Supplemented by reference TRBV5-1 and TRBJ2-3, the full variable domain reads KAGVTQTPRYLIKTRGQQVTLSCSPISGHRSVSWYQQTPGQGLQFLFEYFSETQRNKGNFPGRFSGRQFSNSRSEMNVSTLELGDSALYLCASSLGADSSVDTQYFGPGTRLTVL.

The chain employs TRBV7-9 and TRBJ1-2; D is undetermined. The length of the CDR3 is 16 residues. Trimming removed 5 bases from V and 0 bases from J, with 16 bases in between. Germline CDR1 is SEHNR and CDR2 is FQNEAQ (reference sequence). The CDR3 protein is CASSPPLGPSNYGYTF. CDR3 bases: TGTGCCAGCAGCCCCCCTTTAGGTCCCTCTAACTATGGCTACACCTTC. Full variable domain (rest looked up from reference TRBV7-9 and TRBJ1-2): DTGVSQNPRHKITKRGQNVTFRCDPISEHNRLYWYRQTLGQGPEFLTYFQNEAQLEKSRLLSDRFSAERPKGSFSTLEIQRTEQGDSAMYLCASSPPLGPSNYGYTFGSGTRLTVV.

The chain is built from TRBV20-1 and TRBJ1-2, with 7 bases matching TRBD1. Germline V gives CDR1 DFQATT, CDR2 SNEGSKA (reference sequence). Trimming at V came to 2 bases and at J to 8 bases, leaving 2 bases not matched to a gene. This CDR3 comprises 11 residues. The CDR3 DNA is TGCAGTGCTAGACACAGGGGAGGCTACACCTTC. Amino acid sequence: CSARHRGGYTF.

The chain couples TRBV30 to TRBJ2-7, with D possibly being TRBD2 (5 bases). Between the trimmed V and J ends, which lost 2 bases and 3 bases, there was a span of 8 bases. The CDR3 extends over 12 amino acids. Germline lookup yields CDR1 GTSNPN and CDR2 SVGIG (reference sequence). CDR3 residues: CAWSQTSYEQYF. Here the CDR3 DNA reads TGTGCCTGGAGTCAAACTAGCTACGAGCAGTACTTC.

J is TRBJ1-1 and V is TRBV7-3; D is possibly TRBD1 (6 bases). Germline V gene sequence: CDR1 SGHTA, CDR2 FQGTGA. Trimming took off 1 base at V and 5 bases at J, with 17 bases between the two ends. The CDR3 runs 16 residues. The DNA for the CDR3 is TGTGCCAGCAGCTTAATGGGGCGGGGGCAGGGTACTGAAGCTTTCTTT. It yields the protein CASSLMGRGQGTEAFF.

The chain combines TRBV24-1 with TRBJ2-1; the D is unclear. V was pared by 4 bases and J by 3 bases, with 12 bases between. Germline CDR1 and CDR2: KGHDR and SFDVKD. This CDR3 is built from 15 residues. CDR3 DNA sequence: TGTGCCACCAGTGACTCACGGACGGACTACAATGAGCAGTTCTTC. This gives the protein CATSDSRTDYNEQFF.

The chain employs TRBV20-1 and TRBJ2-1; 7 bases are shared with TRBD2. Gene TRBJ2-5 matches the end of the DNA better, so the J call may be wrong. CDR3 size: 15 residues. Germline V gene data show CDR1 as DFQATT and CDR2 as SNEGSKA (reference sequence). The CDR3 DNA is TGCAGTGCTAGAGATGGCGGGAGCCTCCAAGAGACCCAGTACTTC. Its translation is CSARDGGSLQETQYF.

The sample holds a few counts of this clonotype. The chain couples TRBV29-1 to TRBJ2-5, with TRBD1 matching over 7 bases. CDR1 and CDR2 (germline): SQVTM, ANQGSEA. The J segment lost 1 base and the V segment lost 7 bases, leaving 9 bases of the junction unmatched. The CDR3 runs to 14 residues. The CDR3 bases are TGCAGCGCTCGCCCACGGGACAGCCAAGAGACCCAGTACTTC. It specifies CSARPRDSQETQYF.